This T cell receptor (beta chain) was identified during a study of beta chain features in type 1 diabetes (dated by TCRdb to the late 2010s). Broadly, across the study: No differences in mean age, gender distribution, total cell number or subset yield were found between patients and healthy donors. A total of under 120,000,000 sorted cells were examined across all samples, and RNA yield correlated strongly with the number of cells per subset. In the study, TCRB repertoires of sorted circulating CD4+ T cell subsets from recently diagnosed type 1 diabetes patients were compared with those of matched healthy donors. Regulatory and stem cell-like memory subsets were obtained from only 8 patients and roughly 8 healthy donors, while naive and central memory subsets were obtained from all 30 or so donors.

The entire amount of isolated RNA was reverse transcribed using the High Capacity cDNA Reverse Transcription Kit, so the sequenced TCRB transcripts were expressed ones. Naive, central memory and regulatory T cell samples underwent deep immunoSEQ sequencing, averaging about 3.57 million total reads per sample. Sorted cells were lysed in RLT buffer, and RNA was extracted using DNase-treated RNeasy Micro or Mini kits according to cell number. Each cell subset was processed on its own to prevent cross-contamination, while patient and healthy donor samples were processed together. Using the immunoSEQ multiplex PCR, TCRB sequences were amplified from cDNA into 87-bp fragments spanning the CDR3 region. The amplicons were sequenced using the Illumina HiSeq platform. For the original study's pipeline: PCR bias was computationally corrected using synthetic template baselines, reads within Hamming distance 2 were collapsed, and singletons that could not be merged were discarded. Reads were aligned against IMGT so that V, D and J genes, CDR3 length and insertions or deletions at six rearrangement sites could be assigned. Within each subset, clonotype counts were normalized to sorted cell number, and only after that were true diversity and Gini coefficients computed with the tcR R package. Repertoire sharing was quantified using the overlap coefficient calculated on TCRB nucleotide sequences. Out-of-frame TCRB sequences from naive cells were analyzed to stand in for the pre-selection repertoire. As stored in TCRdb, this immuneACCESS dataset retains in-frame rearrangements with V and J assigned. A fraction of the clones does not appear; measured against another copy, unresolved V genes explain less than half of the discrepancy, and the remainder lacks a known reason. V, J and clone size are those of that table, while D and trimming were read from the DNA. Present in this sample are about 900,000 clones, roughly 15% of which were seen just once. Of the sample, 0.023% falls within the top ten clones.

On the study overall, not on this receptor specifically: Because small numbers of individuals were included in the HLA sub-analyses, any influence of HLA type on TCRB rearrangement was left unresolved. In all four CD4+ subsets, TCRB CDR3 length was moderately but significantly shorter in type 1 diabetes patients. Because cDNA rather than genomic DNA was sequenced, highly expressing activated cells could have been over-represented, although no difference in activation and CD3 levels was found between groups. Naive, central memory and regulatory TCRB repertoires appeared to be more alike among patients than among healthy donors. Patients with type 1 diabetes made fewer insertions and deleted more nucleotides at VDJ recombination sites, implying thymic rearrangement abnormalities. Shorter templates might be favored by PCR, yet because patient and control samples were amplified and corrected together, any such skew would affect both groups equally.

The CDR3 goes from the cysteine to the phenylalanine over 22 residues. CDR3 DNA is the only sequence kept; it has 66 bases, read in frame from the first base. Trimmed from V: 0 bases; trimmed from J: 6 bases; junction bases lacking a gene match: 25. CDR1 and CDR2 were assigned from the germline V gene (reference sequence) as MNHEY and SMNVEV. From each donor, a single peripheral blood sample of about 110 mL on average was drawn into heparinised tubes. A BD FACSAria II was used to sort naive, central memory, regulatory and stem cell-like memory CD4+ T cells with a panel that included CD45RO, CCR7, CD25, CD127, CD95 and CD27. Every sorted population had a purity above 98%. Right away, PBMCs were isolated by Lymphoprep density gradient centrifugation and were stained directly, with no culture step. Samples were stained and sorted in pairs, with one healthy donor and one patient per experiment, so that batch effects were minimized.

Concerning this clone itself: Which antigen it targets is not known. Within one base of it there is no much larger clone, and no base qualities were kept.

The sequencing input was naive CD4+ T cells from blood. Reading the label with the study, this specimen's cell subset or site is: true naive CD4+ T cells. The chain employs TRBV27 and TRBJ2-1; 8 of the junction bases match TRBD1. The source is a woman in her late teens or twenties in good health. The CDR3 region: CASSLSPFRFAKDRVSVNEQFF. The DNA is as follows: TGTGCCAGCAGTTTATCCCCATTTCGGTTTGCGAAGGACAGGGTCTCCGTCAATGAGCAGTTCTTC.